This entry concerns a single T cell receptor (beta chain). This specimen comes from a study of shared clonotypes between healthy human individuals. CDR3 length: 15 amino acids. Germline V gene sequence: CDR1 SNHLY, CDR2 FYNNEI. Trimming took 6 bases from V and 0 from J, leaving 14 bases between them. The repertoire was sequenced with immunoSEQ multiplex PCR; TCRdb's copy has only in-frame clones and lacks some. The repertoire holds 2.5 million or so clones, with around nine tenths as singletons. Sequenced material: naive CD4+ T cells sorted from blood. Subset of the sample: CD45RA+ positively selected. The sequence was obtained from a man aged 18 to 30 in good health. The chain has TRBV2 and TRBJ1-2; possibly TRBD1 for D (5 bases). The CDR3 protein is CASSPGDGANYGYTF. In DNA, the CDR3 is TGTGCCAGCAGCCCTGGGGACGGAGCTAACTATGGCTACACCTTC.